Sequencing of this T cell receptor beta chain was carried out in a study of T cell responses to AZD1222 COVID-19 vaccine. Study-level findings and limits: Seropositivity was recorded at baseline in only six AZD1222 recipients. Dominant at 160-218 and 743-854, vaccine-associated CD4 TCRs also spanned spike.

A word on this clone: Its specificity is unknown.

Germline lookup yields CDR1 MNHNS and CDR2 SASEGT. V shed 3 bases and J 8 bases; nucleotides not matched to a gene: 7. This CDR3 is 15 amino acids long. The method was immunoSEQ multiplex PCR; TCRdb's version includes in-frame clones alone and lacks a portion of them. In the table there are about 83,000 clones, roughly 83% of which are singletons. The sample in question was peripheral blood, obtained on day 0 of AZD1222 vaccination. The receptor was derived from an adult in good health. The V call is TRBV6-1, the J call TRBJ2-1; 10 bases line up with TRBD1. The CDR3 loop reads CASSDMGQGFHEQFF. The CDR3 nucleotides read TGTGCCAGCAGTGATATGGGACAGGGGTTCCATGAGCAGTTCTTC.